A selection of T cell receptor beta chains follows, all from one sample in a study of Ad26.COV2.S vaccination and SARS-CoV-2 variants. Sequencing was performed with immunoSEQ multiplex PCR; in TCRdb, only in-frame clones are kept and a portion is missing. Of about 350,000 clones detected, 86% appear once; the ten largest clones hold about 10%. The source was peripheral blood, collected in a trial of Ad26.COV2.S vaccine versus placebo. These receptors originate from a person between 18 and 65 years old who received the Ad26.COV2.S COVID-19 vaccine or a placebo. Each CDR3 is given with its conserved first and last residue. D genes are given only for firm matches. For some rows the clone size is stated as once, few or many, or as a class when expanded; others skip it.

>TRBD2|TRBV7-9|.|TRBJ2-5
TGTGCCAGCAGCTTACAGGGACTAGCCCAAGAGACCCAGTACTTC
CASSLQGLAQETQYF
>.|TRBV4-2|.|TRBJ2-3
TGTGCCAGCAGCCAAAGAAGCGTAGCACAAACAACAGATACGCAGTATTTT
CASSQRSVAQTTDTQYF
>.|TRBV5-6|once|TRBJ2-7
TGTGCCAGCAGCTTGGGGGGATCCAGGGACGGATCCTACGAGCAGTACTTC
CASSLGGSRDGSYEQYF
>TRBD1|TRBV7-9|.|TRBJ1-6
TGTGCCAGCAGCACGGGCGACAGGGGTGATTCACCCCTCCACTTT
CASSTGDRGDSPLHF
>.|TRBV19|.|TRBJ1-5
TGTGCCAGTAGTATAGCTGAAGGTAATAGCAATCAGCCCCAGCATTTT
CASSIAEGNSNQPQHF
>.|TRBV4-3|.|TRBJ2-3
TGCGCCAGCAGCCCAGTCGGGGGCCCGCTCACAGATACGCAGTATTTT
CASSPVGGPLTDTQYF
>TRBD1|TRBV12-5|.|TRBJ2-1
TGTGCTAGTGCCAGGGACAGCGTCAATGAACAGTTCTTC
CASARDSVNEQFF
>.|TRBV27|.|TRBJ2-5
TGTGCCAGCAGTTACGAGACAGGGAGCGGGGAGACCCAGTACTTC
CASSYETGSGETQYF
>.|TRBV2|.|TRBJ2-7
TGTGCCAGCCTTTCGGCGTACGAGCAGTACTTC
CASLSAYEQYF
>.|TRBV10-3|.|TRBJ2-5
TGTGCCATCAGTGAGTACGGGGTCCAAGAGACCCAGTACTTC
CAISEYGVQETQYF
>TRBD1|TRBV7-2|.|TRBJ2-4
TGTGCCAGCAGACTTGGGACAGATAAAAACATTCAGTACTTC
CASRLGTDKNIQYF
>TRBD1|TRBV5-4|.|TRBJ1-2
TGTGCCAGCAGCTTAACAGGGGGCCTTAACTATGGCTACACCTTC
CASSLTGGLNYGYTF
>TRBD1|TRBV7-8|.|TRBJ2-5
TGTGCCAGCAGCTTTCAGGGGGCTGGAGAGACCCAGTACTTC
CASSFQGAGETQYF
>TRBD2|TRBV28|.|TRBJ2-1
TGTGCCAGCAGTCCGTTTAGCGGGAGGGCGGGACTTGAGCAGTTCTTC
CASSPFSGRAGLEQFF
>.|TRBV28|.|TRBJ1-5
TGTGCCAGCAGTTCCGGCTCAATAGACCCTTATAGCAATCAGCCCCAGCATTTT
CASSSGSIDPYSNQPQHF
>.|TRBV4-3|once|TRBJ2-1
TGCGCCAGCAGCCAAGAAGCCTACCCGTCGGGTGAGCAGTTCTTC
CASSQEAYPSGEQFF
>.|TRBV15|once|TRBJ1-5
TGTGCCACCAGCAGAGATAAAGGCAATCAGCCCCAGCATTTT
CATSRDKGNQPQHF
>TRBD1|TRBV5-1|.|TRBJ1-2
TGCGCCAGCAGGGGGACAGGAAGTAACTATGGCTACACCTTC
CASRGTGSNYGYTF
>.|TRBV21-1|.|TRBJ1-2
TGTGCCAGCAGGCGACAGGGGTTCTATGGCTACACCTTC
CASRRQGFYGYTF
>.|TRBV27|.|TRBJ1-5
TGTGCCAGCAGTTTAGCAGGGGCAGGTCAGCCCCAGCATTTT
CASSLAGAGQPQHF
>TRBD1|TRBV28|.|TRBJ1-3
TGTGCCAGCACTCCGACAGGGTCGGGAAACACCATATATTTT
CASTPTGSGNTIYF
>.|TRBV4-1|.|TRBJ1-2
TGCGCCAGCAGCAAATTCGCAAAGGAAGGGAATGGCTACACCTTC
CASSKFAKEGNGYTF